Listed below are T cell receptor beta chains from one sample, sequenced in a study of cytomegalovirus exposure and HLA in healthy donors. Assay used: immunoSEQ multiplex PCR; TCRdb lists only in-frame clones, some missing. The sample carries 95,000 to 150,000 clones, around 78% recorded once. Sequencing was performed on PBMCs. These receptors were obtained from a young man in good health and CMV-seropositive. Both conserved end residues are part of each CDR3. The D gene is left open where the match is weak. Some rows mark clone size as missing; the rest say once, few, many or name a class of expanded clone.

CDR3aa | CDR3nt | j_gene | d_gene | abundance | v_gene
CASREGQAFTDTQYF | TGTGCCAGCAGAGAGGGACAGGCTTTCACAGATACGCAGTATTTT | TRBJ2-3 | TRBD1 | . | TRBV7-9
CAWSRMRDTEAFF | TGTGCCTGGAGTAGGATGAGGGACACTGAAGCTTTCTTT | TRBJ1-1 | . | . | TRBV30
CASSPTINSPLHF | TGTGCCAGCAGCCCTACCATTAATTCACCCCTCCACTTT | TRBJ1-6 | . | . | TRBV7-2
CASSLAPQGASNEAFF | TGTGCCAGCAGCTTAGCCCCACAGGGGGCCTCAAATGAAGCTTTCTTT | TRBJ1-1 | TRBD1 | . | TRBV7-3
CASSQHQGAGDTDTQYF | TGTGCCAGCAGCCAGCACCAGGGTGCGGGAGACACAGATACGCAGTATTTT | TRBJ2-3 | TRBD2 | once | TRBV13
CASSPGQGDQPQHF | TGTGCCAGCAGTCCCGGACAGGGAGATCAGCCCCAGCATTTT | TRBJ1-5 | TRBD1 | . | TRBV27
CASSFLPKTSGHPTGELFF | TGTGCCAGCAGCTTTCTCCCAAAGACTAGCGGACACCCCACCGGGGAGCTGTTTTTT | TRBJ2-2 | TRBD2 | . | TRBV13
CASKLAGDSVTGELFF | TGTGCCAGCAAGCTAGCGGGGGATTCGGTCACCGGGGAGCTGTTTTTT | TRBJ2-2 | TRBD2 | . | TRBV2
CASSLGLADTQYF | TGTGCCAGCAGCTTGGGACTGGCCGATACGCAGTATTTT | TRBJ2-3 | . | . | TRBV7-9
CASRLGLGVTFF | TGTGCCAGCAGACTCGGACTAGGTGTGACGTTCTTC | TRBJ2-1 | TRBD2 | . | TRBV6-5
CAWSGLAGTDTQYF | TGTGCCTGGAGTGGCCTAGCGGGCACAGATACGCAGTATTTT | TRBJ2-3 | TRBD2 | . | TRBV30
CASSLGPGANFNYGYTF | TGTGCCAGCAGTTTAGGTCCAGGGGCGAACTTTAACTATGGCTACACCTTC | TRBJ1-2 | . | . | TRBV28
CASSLQASRSRGYTF | TGTGCCAGCAGTTTACAGGCCAGCCGGTCTCGTGGCTACACCTTC | TRBJ1-2 | . | . | TRBV28
CASSRGGEAFF | TGTGCCAGCAGTCGGGGGGGCGAAGCTTTCTTT | TRBJ1-1 | . | . | TRBV27
CASSLQRGGYNEQFF | TGTGCCAGCAGTTTACAACGGGGGGGGTACAATGAGCAGTTCTTC | TRBJ2-1 | TRBD2 | . | TRBV28
CSVEVLAGEETQYF | TGCAGCGTTGAAGTTCTAGCGGGGGAAGAGACCCAGTACTTC | TRBJ2-5 | TRBD2 | . | TRBV29-1
CASSAGQQETQYF | TGTGCCAGCAGCGCGGGACAGCAAGAGACCCAGTACTTC | TRBJ2-5 | TRBD1 | . | TRBV9
CASSLRVSYTEAFF | TGTGCCAGCAGTCTCAGGGTGAGCTACACTGAAGCTTTCTTT | TRBJ1-1 | . | . | TRBV6-1
CASSLPGGYEQYF | TGCGCCAGCAGCTTACCAGGGGGGTACGAGCAGTACTTC | TRBJ2-7 | . | . | TRBV5-1
CASSPPGGQGDYGYTF | TGTGCCAGCAGCCCTCCTGGGGGACAGGGTGACTATGGCTACACCTTC | TRBJ1-2 | TRBD1 | . | TRBV5-4